This is a list of T cell receptor beta chains from one sample in a study of blood T cell repertoires in COVID-19. Some clones are missing from TCRdb's copy, which holds only in-frame ones; the method was immunoSEQ multiplex PCR. The data show around 170,000 clones, approximately 83% seen once. The sequenced material came from peripheral blood. Receptors originate from a man aged 70 or older who had recovered from COVID-19. The CDR3 runs from the conserved cysteine through the conserved F or W. Fields, in order: D gene, V gene, clone size, J gene, CDR3 protein, CDR3 DNA. A D gene is named only where the DNA matches it firmly. Size values are once, few and many counts, or a class for expanded clones, and some rows have none.

>.|TRBV12-3/TRBV12-4|.|TRBJ2-1
CASTGTSYNEQFF
TGTGCCAGCACCGGGACTTCCTACAATGAGCAGTTCTTC
>TRBD2|TRBV2|.|TRBJ2-3
CASRGLAGTDTQYF
TGTGCCAGCAGAGGGCTAGCGGGCACAGATACGCAGTATTTT
>.|TRBV2|.|TRBJ2-1
CASKRLVSYNEQFF
TGTGCCAGCAAAAGACTAGTTTCTTACAATGAGCAGTTCTTC
>.|TRBV19|.|TRBJ1-5
CASHDSYSNQPQHF
TGTGCCAGTCACGACAGCTATAGCAATCAGCCCCAGCATTTT
>TRBD1|TRBV27|.|TRBJ2-7
CASSFPGQPFKQYF
TGTGCCAGCAGTTTTCCGGGACAGCCATTCAAGCAGTACTTC
>.|TRBV4-1|once|TRBJ2-4
CASSPGVAKNIQYF
TGCGCCAGCAGCCCGGGGGTGGCCAAAAACATTCAGTACTTC
>.|TRBV2|.|TRBJ2-2
CASRIGTSGELFF
TGTGCCAGCAGGATCGGGACTTCCGGGGAGCTGTTTTTT
>TRBD2|TRBV7-9|.|TRBJ2-7
CASSGGTSGRANGEQYF
TGTGCCAGCAGCGGAGGGACTAGCGGGAGGGCCAATGGAGAGCAGTACTTC
>.|TRBV7-8|once|TRBJ1-2
CASSPGRTRPDF
TGTGCCAGCAGCCCGGGGAGGACGAGACCAGACTTC
>.|TRBV30|.|TRBJ2-7
CAWSVNNEQYF
TGTGCCTGGAGTGTAAATAATGAGCAGTACTTC
>TRBD2|TRBV7-9|.|TRBJ2-7
CASSLALAGAAEQYF
TGTGCCAGCAGCTTAGCGCTAGCGGGAGCCGCCGAGCAGTACTTC
>TRBD2|TRBV12-3/TRBV12-4|.|TRBJ2-5
CASSWTSGEAQYF
TGTGCCAGCAGTTGGACTAGCGGTGAGGCCCAGTACTTC
>TRBD1|TRBV3-1/TRBV3-2|.|TRBJ1-1
CASSLQGGLLNTEAFF
TGTGCCAGCAGCTTACAGGGGGGCCTTCTGAACACTGAAGCTTTCTTT
>.|TRBV10-2|.|TRBJ2-7
CASSDRPDSYEQYF
TGCGCCAGCAGTGACAGGCCCGACTCCTACGAGCAGTACTTC
>.|TRBV4-3|.|TRBJ2-3
CASSQVPGATDTQYF
TGCGCCAGCAGCCAAGTTCCAGGGGCAACAGATACGCAGTATTTT
>TRBD1|TRBV5-1|few|TRBJ1-1
CASSLGQGGTEAFF
TGCGCCAGCAGCTTGGGACAGGGGGGCACTGAAGCTTTCTTT
>TRBD2|TRBV18|.|TRBJ2-3
CASSGTRSSTDTQYF
TGTGCCAGCTCGGGGACTAGGTCTAGCACAGATACGCAGTATTTT
>TRBD2|TRBV5-4|.|TRBJ2-5
CASSLAGLAGVRETQYF
TGTGCCAGCAGCTTGGCCGGACTAGCGGGAGTTCGGGAGACCCAGTACTTC
>TRBD2|TRBV15|.|TRBJ2-7
CATSRSPLAGDYEQYF
TGTGCCACCAGCAGATCCCCCCTAGCGGGAGACTACGAGCAGTACTTC
>.|TRBV14|few|TRBJ2-7
CASSSIGGNSYEQYF
TGTGCCAGCAGCTCTATAGGCGGAAACTCCTACGAGCAGTACTTC
>TRBD1|TRBV7-7|.|TRBJ2-5
CASSPRGLTGGETQYF
TGTGCTAGCAGCCCCAGGGGCCTGACAGGGGGAGAGACCCAGTACTTC
>.|TRBV7-8|once|TRBJ2-2
CASSLVLTNTGELFF
TGTGCCAGCAGCTTAGTTCTAACGAACACCGGGGAGCTGTTTTTT
>TRBD2|TRBV29-1|.|TRBJ2-7
CSGGTSGYEQYF
TGCAGCGGAGGGACTAGCGGCTACGAGCAGTACTTC
>TRBD1|TRBV28|.|TRBJ1-4
CASSSIPGQGYEKLFF
TGTGCCAGCAGTTCGATTCCGGGACAGGGTTATGAAAAACTGTTTTTT
>TRBD1|TRBV11-1|.|TRBJ2-7
CASSSGTGTYEQYF
TGTGCCAGCAGCTCCGGGACAGGGACCTACGAGCAGTACTTC
>.|TRBV25-1|.|TRBJ2-7
CASSEVRQAYEQYF
TGTGCCAGCAGTGAAGTTAGACAGGCCTACGAGCAGTACTTC
>.|TRBV7-9|few|TRBJ1-6
CASTTDNGGNSPLHF
TGTGCCAGCACAACAGACAATGGTGGGAATTCACCCCTCCACTTT
>TRBD1|TRBV10-3|.|TRBJ1-4
CAISEDRDGAGREKLFF
TGTGCCATCAGTGAGGACAGGGATGGGGCAGGGAGAGAAAAACTGTTTTTT
>.|TRBV9|once|TRBJ2-2
CASSVGSGGYTGELFF
TGTGCCAGCAGCGTAGGGTCCGGCGGCTACACCGGGGAGCTGTTTTTT
>TRBD2|TRBV5-6|.|TRBJ2-2
CASSLAAGVNTGELFF
TGTGCCAGCAGCTTGGCAGCGGGAGTTAACACCGGGGAGCTGTTTTTT
>TRBD2|TRBV4-1|.|TRBJ2-5
CASSPEERGYQETQYF
TGCGCCAGCAGCCCCGAGGAGCGGGGGTACCAAGAGACCCAGTACTTC
>.|TRBV11-2|.|TRBJ2-5
CASSLRGSGKETQYF
TGTGCCAGCAGCTTAAGAGGGTCGGGGAAGGAGACCCAGTACTTC
>.|TRBV19|.|TRBJ1-1
CASSVRVQVSNTEAFF
TGTGCCAGTAGTGTCAGGGTCCAAGTAAGTAACACTGAAGCTTTCTTT
>TRBD1|TRBV27|once|TRBJ2-3
CASSLTRGNTDTQYF
TGTGCCAGCAGTTTAACCAGGGGGAACACAGATACGCAGTATTTT
>TRBD2|TRBV15|.|TRBJ2-1
CATSSPGASGGNEQFF
TGTGCCACCAGCAGTCCCGGGGCTAGCGGGGGTAATGAGCAGTTCTTC
>TRBD2|TRBV6-5|.|TRBJ2-1
CASSSTSGRDVEQFF
TGTGCCAGCAGTTCGACTAGCGGGCGGGACGTTGAGCAGTTCTTC
>.|TRBV12-3/TRBV12-4|.|TRBJ1-5
CASSLLTETQHF
TGTGCCAGCAGTTTACTAACCGAGACCCAGCATTTT
>.|TRBV5-1|.|TRBJ2-2
CASSLVPGAGELFF
TGCGCCAGCAGCTTGGTGCCAGGGGCCGGGGAGCTGTTTTTT
>.|TRBV3-1/TRBV3-2|.|TRBJ2-1
CASSPQDSFNEQFF
TGTGCCAGCAGCCCCCAGGACAGCTTCAATGAGCAGTTCTTC